Below, one TCR beta chain is given with its context. These data are taken from a study of cytomegalovirus exposure and HLA in healthy donors. Assay used: immunoSEQ multiplex PCR; TCRdb lists only in-frame clones, some missing. The repertoire has some 240,000 clones, around four fifths of them found once; the top ten carry 5.5% to 6.5%. Between the trimmed V and J ends, which lost 0 bases and 0 bases, there was a span of 12 bases. CDR3 length equals 16 residues. Per germline, CDR1 LNHNV and CDR2 YYDKDF (reference sequence). The sample comprised PBMCs. The sequence came from a woman younger than 35 in good health and CMV-seronegative. The J gene is TRBJ2-7, the V gene TRBV15; weak D call: TRBD2 (6 bases). The CDR3 is CATSRDLANPSYEQYF. CDR3 in DNA: TGTGCCACCAGCAGAGATCTAGCGAACCCCTCCTACGAGCAGTACTTC.